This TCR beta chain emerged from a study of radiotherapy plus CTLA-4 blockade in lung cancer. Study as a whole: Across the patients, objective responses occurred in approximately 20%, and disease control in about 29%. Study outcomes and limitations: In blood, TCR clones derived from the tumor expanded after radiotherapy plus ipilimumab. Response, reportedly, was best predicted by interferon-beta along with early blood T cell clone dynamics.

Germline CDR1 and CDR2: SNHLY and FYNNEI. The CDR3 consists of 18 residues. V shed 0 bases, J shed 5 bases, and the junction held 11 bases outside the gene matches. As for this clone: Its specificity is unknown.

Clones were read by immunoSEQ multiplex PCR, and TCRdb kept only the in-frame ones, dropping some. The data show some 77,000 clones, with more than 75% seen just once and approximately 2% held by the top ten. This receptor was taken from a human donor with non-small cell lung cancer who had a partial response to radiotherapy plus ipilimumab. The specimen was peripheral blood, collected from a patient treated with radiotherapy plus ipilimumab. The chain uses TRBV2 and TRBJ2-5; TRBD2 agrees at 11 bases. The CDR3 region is CASSEALSGRAGGETQYF. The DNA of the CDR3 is TGTGCCAGCAGTGAAGCGCTTAGCGGGAGGGCCGGGGGGGAGACCCAGTACTTC. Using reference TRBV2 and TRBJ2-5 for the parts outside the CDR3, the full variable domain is EPEVTQTPSHQVTQMGQEVILRCVPISNHLYFYWYRQILGQKVEFLVSFYNNEISEKSEIFDDQFSVERPDGSNFTLKIRSTKLEDSAMYFCASSEALSGRAGGETQYFGPGTRLLVL.